This T cell receptor (beta chain) was obtained from a study of blood T cell repertoires in COVID-19 (TCRdb year 2020). Regarding the research as a whole: Samples covering the acute and convalescent phases of COVID-19 were provided by collaborators in the United States, Italy and Spain. The prospective study material was composed of cDNA or gDNA derived from T cells, B-cell-depleted T cells, or PBMCs. Deeply sampled blood TCRbeta repertoires from subjects exposed to, actively infected with, or recovered from COVID-19 were included in the dataset. The repertoires were made available in a free public database intended to serve as a resource for research on the immune response to SARS-CoV-2. The samples were drawn from two sources: the first 160 participants of the ongoing ImmuneRACE study, and 1,254 subjects contributed by 6 global collaborators. The sample metadata nearly always contained a de-identified subject ID, COVID-19 status, age in years and sex. Where available, HLA class I and class II types were obtained from metadata supplied by the sample provider rather than from assay-based typing.

Study-wide conclusions, independent of this receptor: Clinical and demographic metadata were provided uncurated, with the amount varying by source and participant.

Its CDR3 holds 14 amino acids, cysteine through phenylalanine. The sequence is cut down to CDR3 DNA, 42 bases in frame from base 1. Looking up the germline V gene yields CDR1 LGHNA and CDR2 YSLEER. For this chain, trimming is 0 bases at the V end and 10 bases at the J end, and the number of junction bases without a gene match is 3. The immunoSEQ Assay, a bias-controlled multiplex PCR, was used to amplify TCRbeta CDR3 regions from genomic DNA. Concerning the study's data processing: The number of nucleated cells in each sample was estimated by amplification of reference gene primers within the assay. Sequence reads were collapsed and filtered to measure the absolute abundance of every unique TCRbeta CDR3 rearrangement. For each sample, productive Simpson clonality was calculated as the square root of Simpson's diversity index across productive rearrangements. TCRdb retrieved this table from immuneACCESS and kept in-frame rearrangements only. Not all clones are present; in checked studies, unresolved V genes account for under half, and no reason is known for the remainder. That table furnishes V, J and clone size, whereas the DNA furnished D and trimming. Across this sample there are 25,000 to 35,000 clones, with 84% seen only once. Of the sample, about 14% falls within the top ten clones.

Each collaborating institution followed its own protocols to collect whole blood in K2EDTA tubes. Collaborator samples were shipped for TCRbeta analysis as frozen whole blood, isolated PBMCs, or DNA extracted from either sample type. For this clone: Its antigen has not been determined. No much larger clonotype is one base removed from it; base qualities were not supplied.

The rearranged chain carries TRBV4-3 and TRBJ2-4; 10 bases in the junction line up with TRBD2. Material: peripheral blood. The TCR sequence derives from a human donor in a cohort sampled during active COVID-19. The CDR3 here reads CASSQESGGVIQYF. The DNA reads as follows: TGCGCCAGCAGCCAAGAAAGCGGGGGGGTTATTCAGTACTTC.